The present T cell receptor beta chain was sequenced within a study of T cell repertoires in cytomegalovirus infection. The overall study: Indicated by public TCR beta signatures were CMV infection and matching HLA type. Findings and limits, study-wide: People with CMV and the relevant HLA were identified by cumulative public TCR beta family frequency. Clonotypes of TCR beta that were HLA-C-restricted and CMV-specific dominated the ex vivo response.

TCRdb itself ran the reads through MiXCR, one entry per CDR3 protein. Of about 190,000 distinct CDR3 sequences in the sample, approximately 30% were seen once. This clonotype appeared a single time. Its specificity is unknown. CDR3 size: 14 residues. V was pared by 4 bases and J by 4 bases, with 10 bases between. The germline V gene encodes CDR1 MNHEY and CDR2 SVGAGI. This chain joins TRBV6-5 and TRBJ1-4; D uncertain. The sample consisted of PBMCs. The receptor was derived from a human donor in good health (CMV status not recorded). Some clones in this sample may be carry-over from other donors' samples. The CDR3 DNA sequence: TGTGCCAGCAGTTCGTCTGGGCTTAATGAAAAACTGTTTTTT. It yields the protein CASSSSGLNEKLFF.